Sequencing of this TCR beta chain was carried out in a study of T cell responses to AZD1222 COVID-19 vaccine. The wider study: Whether given at about 4 or about 12 weeks, second doses were pooled. Findings and limits, study-wide: Spike-specific TCR depth and breadth grew after two AZD1222 doses. Repertoires were obtained only post-peak T cell response. Reports say nearly half of spike-specific TCRs go after unmutated variant regions.

In the case of this clone: What it binds is not known.

Produced via immunoSEQ multiplex PCR; TCRdb's table is partial and in-frame only. The table has about 120,000 clones, about 88% seen once; the top ten hold 2% to 2.5%. Trimming took off 4 bases at V and 8 bases at J, with 13 bases between the two ends. Germline CDR1 is LGHDT and CDR2 is YNNKEL (reference sequence). The CDR3 contains 13 residues. The J gene is TRBJ2-3, the V gene TRBV3-1 (or the pseudogene TRBV3-2); possible D gene TRBD2, 5 bases. The sequence was obtained from an adult in good health. This specimen consisted of peripheral blood, obtained on day 0 of AZD1222 vaccination. In DNA form, the CDR3 reads TGTGCCAGCAGCCCTGGAGGTGAGCGTACGCAGTATTTT. The encoded protein is CASSPGGERTQYF.